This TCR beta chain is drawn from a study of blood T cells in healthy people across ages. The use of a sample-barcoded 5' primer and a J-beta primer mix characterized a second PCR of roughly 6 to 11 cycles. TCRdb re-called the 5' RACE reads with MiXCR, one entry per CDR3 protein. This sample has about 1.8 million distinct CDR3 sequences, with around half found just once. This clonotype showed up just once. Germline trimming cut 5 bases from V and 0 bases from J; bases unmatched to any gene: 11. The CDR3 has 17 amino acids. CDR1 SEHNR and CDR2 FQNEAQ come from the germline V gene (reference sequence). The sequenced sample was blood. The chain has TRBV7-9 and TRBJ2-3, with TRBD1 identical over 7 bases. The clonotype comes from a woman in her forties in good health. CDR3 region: CASSNLRDSQSTDTQYF. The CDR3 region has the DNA TGTGCCAGCAGCAACCTCCGGGACAGCCAAAGCACAGATACGCAGTATTTT.